This T cell receptor (beta chain) was sequenced during a study of brain T cells in children with intractable seizures. About this clone itself: Antigen specificity is unknown. Within the sample, other DNA sequences also encode this same CDR3.

Stated time point: blood from clinic visit 5 months post-surgery; TSC patient then seizure free. Surgery cases with the highest brain T cell transcript signatures were chosen for sequencing. The method was immunoSEQ multiplex PCR; TCRdb's version includes in-frame clones alone and lacks a portion of them. The sample yields about 340,000 clones, over 85% seen once. Study results and caveats: Patients' HCMV serostatus was unknown; virus specificity rests on CDR3 similarity alone. Pre-surgery blood may have been undersampled, hiding some clones.

This sequence originates from a boy younger than two with tuberous sclerosis and intractable seizures. The starting material was peripheral blood, obtained roughly 5 months after surgery.

CDR3 coding DNA: TGTGCCAGCAGCGTAGTCGGAGGGAACACTGAAGCTTTCTTT. Its protein product is CASSVVGGNTEAFF. The J gene is TRBJ1-1, the V gene TRBV9; D is ambiguous. CDR1 and CDR2 (germline): SGDLS, YYNGEE. V was clipped by 0 bases and J by 1 base, with 7 bases between them. There are 14 residues in the CDR3.